A selection of T cell receptor beta chains follows, all from one sample in a study of OX40 agonist ivuxolimab in advanced cancers. TCRdb's copy holds only in-frame clones and misses some; the assay was immunoSEQ multiplex PCR. In the table there are 45,000 to 65,000 clones, roughly 82% of which are singletons. Sequences were derived from CD4+ or CD8+ T cells sorted from blood, sampled in a trial of the OX40 agonist ivuxolimab. The source of these receptors is an adult with an advanced solid tumor such as melanoma, head and neck, liver or kidney cancer. CDR3s include the opening cysteine and the closing phenylalanine or tryptophan. The D gene is left open where the match is weak. Clone sizes are given selectively: once, few, many, or a class where the clone is expanded.

v_gene	j_gene	abundance	d_gene	CDR3nt	CDR3aa
TRBV7-9	TRBJ1-1	.	TRBD1	TGTGCCAGCAGCCTAGGGGTGACAGGGGTTTCCCGCAGCGCAGCTTTCTTT	CASSLGVTGVSRSAAFF
TRBV2	TRBJ1-4	.	.	TGTGCCAGCAGGCAAACAGGTGAAAAACTGTTTTTT	CASRQTGEKLFF
TRBV29-1	TRBJ1-1	few	.	TGCAGCGCGACATCCTACCCGGACACTGAAGCTTTCTTT	CSATSYPDTEAFF
TRBV5-6	TRBJ2-1	.	.	TGTGCCAGCAGCTTGGGCCCGTACAATGAGCAGTTCTTC	CASSLGPYNEQFF
TRBV7-6	TRBJ2-7	.	TRBD1	TGTGCCAGCAGCTTATCCGGGACAGACGAGCAGTACTTC	CASSLSGTDEQYF
TRBV28	TRBJ2-1	.	TRBD2	TGTGCCAGCAGTTCCCCGACTAGCGGGTACAATGAGCAGTTCTTC	CASSSPTSGYNEQFF
TRBV18	TRBJ1-1	.	TRBD1	TGTGCCAGCTCACCGACAGGGGTCGGCACTGAAGCTTTCTTT	CASSPTGVGTEAFF
TRBV4-3	TRBJ1-6	.	.	TGCGCCAGCAGCCAAGCTGACAGCCCCTATAATTCACCCCTCCACTTT	CASSQADSPYNSPLHF
TRBV5-1	TRBJ2-5	.	TRBD1	TGCGCCAGCAGCCTCCGTAGGACAGGGGATGGAGAGACCCAGTACTTC	CASSLRRTGDGETQYF
TRBV4-1	TRBJ2-5	few	.	TGCGCCAGCAGCCAAGTCCTCCAAGAGACCCAGTACTTC	CASSQVLQETQYF
TRBV11-2	TRBJ1-1	.	.	TGTGCCAGCAGCTTAGTTATGGGCGTGAGAAGGGCTGAAGCTTTCTTT	CASSLVMGVRRAEAFF
TRBV28	TRBJ1-6	.	.	TGTGCCAGCAGATACACCCTACCGGGGGGTAGAAGCTCCTATAATTCACCCCTCCACTTT	CASRYTLPGGRSSYNSPLHF
TRBV5-5	TRBJ1-5	.	TRBD1	TGTGCCAGCAGCTTTACGGGACAGGGCTACCAGCCCCAGCATTTT	CASSFTGQGYQPQHF
TRBV6-5	TRBJ1-1	.	.	TGTGCCAGCAGCCCCGGCACTGAAGCTTTCTTT	CASSPGTEAFF
TRBV6-5	TRBJ1-5	once	.	TGTGCCAGCAGTTACGAGGGGCAGCCCCAGCATTTT	CASSYEGQPQHF
TRBV9	TRBJ1-4	.	.	TGTGCCAGCAGCCCCGCCGGGACAGAAAAACTGTTTTTT	CASSPAGTEKLFF
TRBV15	TRBJ2-5	.	TRBD2	TGTGCCACCAGCAGAGAGTATGCGGGGGGCAGGGAGACCCAGTACTTC	CATSREYAGGRETQYF
TRBV11-2	TRBJ2-1	.	.	TGTGCCAGCAGCTTAGATCAGGGGATTGGGGGCTGGGAGCAGTTCTTC	CASSLDQGIGGWEQFF
TRBV28	TRBJ2-7	.	TRBD2	TGTGCCAGCAGTTTACGTACTAGCGGGAGAGACGAGCAGTACTTC	CASSLRTSGRDEQYF
TRBV23-1	TRBJ2-7	.	TRBD1	TGCGCCAGCAGTCACCCCCGGGACAGGGGCGAGCAGTACTTC	CASSHPRDRGEQYF
TRBV29-1	TRBJ1-1	.	.	TGCAGCGCCTACAGGGCGGGGGACACTGAAGCTTTCTTT	CSAYRAGDTEAFF
TRBV6-6	TRBJ2-7	.	.	TGTGCCAGCAGTCCAATTTCGGTGGTTTCGTCCTACGAGCAGTACTTC	CASSPISVVSSYEQYF
TRBV5-1	TRBJ2-3	.	TRBD2	TGCGCCAGCAGCCGGACTAGCGGGGGCTCTAGCACAGATACGCAGTATTTT	CASSRTSGGSSTDTQYF
TRBV4-2	TRBJ2-5	.	TRBD2	TGTGCCAGCAGCTTGGGCCCAGCGGGAGGGCCGGTAGGGGAGACCCAGTACTTC	CASSLGPAGGPVGETQYF
TRBV4-3	TRBJ2-2	.	.	TGCGCCAGCAGCCAACTACCCAGGGAGGCCGGGGAGCTGTTTTTT	CASSQLPREAGELFF
TRBV2	TRBJ2-1	.	.	TGTGCCAGCAGGACCGGGGCGAGAAGCTCCTACAATGAGCAGTTCTTC	CASRTGARSSYNEQFF
TRBV11-1	TRBJ2-1	.	TRBD1	TGTGCCAGCAGCCCTCAGGGGGCGACCCGCCGCAGTGAGCAGTTCTTC	CASSPQGATRRSEQFF
TRBV9	TRBJ1-2	.	.	TGTGCCAGCTCCCCTCCCTTAGACAGGACCTACACCTTC	CASSPPLDRTYTF
TRBV19	TRBJ1-1	.	.	TGTGCCAGTAGTATGGCCAGATACCGGAACACTGAAGCTTTCTTT	CASSMARYRNTEAFF
TRBV11-2	TRBJ1-4	.	.	TGTGCCAGCAGCTTAGAGGGGGTAAACGGAGAACTGTTTTTT	CASSLEGVNGELFF
TRBV30	TRBJ1-5	.	TRBD1	TGTGCCTGGAGTGTAGGGACAGGGGGCCCTAGCAATCAGCCCCAGCATTTT	CAWSVGTGGPSNQPQHF
TRBV5-1	TRBJ2-1	.	TRBD2	TGCGCCAGCAGCCTAGCGGGACTAGCCTACAATGAGCAGTTCTTC	CASSLAGLAYNEQFF
TRBV21-1	TRBJ2-5	.	.	TGTGCCAGCAGCAAAGCGGATTCAGGCGCCCAAGAGACCCAGTACTTC	CASSKADSGAQETQYF
TRBV12-5	TRBJ1-2	.	.	TGTGCTAGTGGTCAGGGTCACGCGGGGGGCTACACCTTC	CASGQGHAGGYTF
TRBV9	TRBJ1-1	once	.	TGTGCCAGCAGCCCGAAGATGGACGGCCACACTGAAGCTTTCTTT	CASSPKMDGHTEAFF
TRBV7-9	TRBJ2-5	once	TRBD2	TGTGCCAGCAGCTTAGTAAACTGGGCGGGGGATCAAGAGACCCAGTACTTC	CASSLVNWAGDQETQYF
TRBV7-2	TRBJ2-5	once	.	TGTGCCAGCAGCTTAGGCATGGGTCGGCAGACCCAGTACTTC	CASSLGMGRQTQYF
TRBV6-1	TRBJ2-2	.	.	TGTGCCAGCAGTCCCTCGTACACCGGGGAGCTGTTTTTT	CASSPSYTGELFF
TRBV10-2	TRBJ2-6	.	.	TGCGCCAGCAGTGAGTCTGCCTCTGGGGCCAACGTCCTGACTTTC	CASSESASGANVLTF
TRBV6-6	TRBJ2-1	.	.	TGTGCCAGCAGTTACCCGTCGGGATACAATGAGCAGTTCTTC	CASSYPSGYNEQFF
TRBV5-6	TRBJ1-2	few	TRBD1	TGTGCCAGCAGCTTGTTGGGGACAGGTAACTATGGCTACACCTTC	CASSLLGTGNYGYTF
TRBV10-3	TRBJ2-7	.	.	TGTGCCATCAGTGAGTCTGGCGCGGGGCGGTCCGAGCAGTACTTC	CAISESGAGRSEQYF
TRBV4-2	TRBJ1-4	.	TRBD1	TGTGCCAGCAGCCAAGATGGGACAGGGGCCACTAATGAAAAACTGTTTTTT	CASSQDGTGATNEKLFF
TRBV10-2	TRBJ1-5	few	.	TGCGCCAGCAGGGGGTGGAATAGCAATCAGCCCCAGCATTTT	CASRGWNSNQPQHF
TRBV2	TRBJ2-7	.	TRBD1	TGTGCCAGCAGTCTTCCCAGGACAGGGGGTATAGGAGAGCAGTACTTC	CASSLPRTGGIGEQYF
TRBV4-3	TRBJ2-3	.	.	TGCGCCAGCAGTCAGAACCACCTCAGCACAGATACGCAGTATTTT	CASSQNHLSTDTQYF